This T cell receptor beta chain was identified in a study of T cells after yellow fever vaccination. Study results and caveats: Researchers noted that a small share of clonotypes showed up in both CD4 and CD8 compartments. One caveat is that FACS-sorted repertoires could contain abundant clonotypes contaminating from the bulk population.

TCRdb re-analysed the 5' RACE reads in MiXCR, keeping a single row per CDR3 protein. Among a few hundred thousand distinct CDR3 sequences listed, approximately 4.2% were seen once. This clonotype was counted at least ten times. Its antigen is still unknown. The sequenced sample was PBMCs, obtained 5 days after the yellow fever booster vaccination. This receptor was taken from a man between 18 and 35 years old who received the YFV17D yellow fever vaccine.

The CDR3 DNA reads TGCGCCAGCGCGACCGGGACTCACAATGAGCAGTTCTTC. Encoded protein: CASATGTHNEQFF. The rearrangement uses TRBV5-1 and TRBJ2-1; D is perhaps TRBD2 (6 bases). The CDR3 covers 13 residues. Germline V gene data show CDR1 as SGHRS and CDR2 as YFSETQ. V gave up 7 bases and J gave up 5 bases, with 13 bases separating them.